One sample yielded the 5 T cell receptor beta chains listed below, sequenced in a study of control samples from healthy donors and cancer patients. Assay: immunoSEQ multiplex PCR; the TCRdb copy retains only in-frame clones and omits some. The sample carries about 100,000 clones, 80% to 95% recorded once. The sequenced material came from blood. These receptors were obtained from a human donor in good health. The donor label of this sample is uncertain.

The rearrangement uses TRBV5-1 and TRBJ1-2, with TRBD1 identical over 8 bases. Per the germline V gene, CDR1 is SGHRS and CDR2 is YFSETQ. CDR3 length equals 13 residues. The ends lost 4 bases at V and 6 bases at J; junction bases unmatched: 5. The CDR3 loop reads CASSVSGGDGYTF. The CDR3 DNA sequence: TGCGCCAGCAGCGTCTCAGGGGGCGATGGCTACACCTTC.

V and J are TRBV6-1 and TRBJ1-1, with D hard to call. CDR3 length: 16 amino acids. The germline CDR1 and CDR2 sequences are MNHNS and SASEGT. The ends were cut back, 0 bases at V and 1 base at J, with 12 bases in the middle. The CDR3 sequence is CASSEAGGRWNTEAFF. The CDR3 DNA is TGTGCCAGCAGTGAAGCGGGTGGCAGATGGAACACTGAAGCTTTCTTT.

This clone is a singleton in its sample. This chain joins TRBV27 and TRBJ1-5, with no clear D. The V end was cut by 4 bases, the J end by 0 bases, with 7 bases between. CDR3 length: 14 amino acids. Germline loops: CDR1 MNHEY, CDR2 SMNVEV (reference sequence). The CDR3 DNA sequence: TGTGCCAGCAGTTATGGGTATAGCAATCAGCCCCAGCATTTT. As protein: CASSYGYSNQPQHF.

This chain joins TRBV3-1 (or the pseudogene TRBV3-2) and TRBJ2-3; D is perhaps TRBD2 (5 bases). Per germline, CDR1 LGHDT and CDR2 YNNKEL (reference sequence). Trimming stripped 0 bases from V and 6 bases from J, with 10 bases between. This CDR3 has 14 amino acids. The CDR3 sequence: CASSQDRTGDTQYF. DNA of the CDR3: TGTGCCAGCAGCCAAGATCGGACGGGGGATACGCAGTATTTT.

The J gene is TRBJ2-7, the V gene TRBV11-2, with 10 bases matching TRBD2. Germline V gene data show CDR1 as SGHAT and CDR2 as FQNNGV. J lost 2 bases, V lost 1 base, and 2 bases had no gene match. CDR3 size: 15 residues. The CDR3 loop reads CASSLASGGAYEQYV. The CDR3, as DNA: TGTGCCAGCAGCTTAGCCAGCGGGGGGGCCTACGAGCAGTACGTC.